This entry describes one TCR beta chain. V lost 4 bases and J lost 0, with 10 bases in between. From germline, CDR1 is SGHKS and CDR2 YYEKEE (reference sequence). This CDR3 has 15 amino acids. Original methodology: Amplified reference gene primers provided the basis for estimating nucleated cell counts. Here immunoSEQ multiplex PCR was the method, and the copy in TCRdb shows in-frame clones only, minus some. V, J and clone size are those of that table, while D and trimming were read from the DNA. The sample has hundreds of thousands of clones; 75% to 90% are singletons. This entry comes from a study of blood T cell repertoires in COVID-19. Study information: Whether acute or convalescent, the COVID-19 samples came from the United States, Italy and Spain. The analysed material was cDNA or gDNA that came from T cells, B-cell-depleted T cells, or PBMCs.

This chain joins TRBV5-5 and TRBJ1-4; D unclear. The sequencing sample was made of peripheral blood. The clonotype comes from a woman in her thirties who had recovered from COVID-19. CDR3 in amino acids: CASSENGATNEKLFF. In nucleotides, the CDR3 is TGTGCCAGCAGCGAGAACGGAGCAACTAATGAAAAACTGTTTTTT.